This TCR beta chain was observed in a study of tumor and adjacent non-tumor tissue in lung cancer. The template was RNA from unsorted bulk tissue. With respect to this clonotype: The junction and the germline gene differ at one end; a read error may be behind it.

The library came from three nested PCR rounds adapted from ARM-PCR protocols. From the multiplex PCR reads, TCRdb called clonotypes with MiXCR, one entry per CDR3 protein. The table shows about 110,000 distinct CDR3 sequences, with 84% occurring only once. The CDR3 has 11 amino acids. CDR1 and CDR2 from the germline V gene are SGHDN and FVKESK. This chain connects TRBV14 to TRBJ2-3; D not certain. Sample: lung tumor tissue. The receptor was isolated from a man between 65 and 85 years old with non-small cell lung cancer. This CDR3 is CVSSQHTTQYF. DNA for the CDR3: TGTGTCAGCAGCCAACATACCACGCAGTATTTT.